This T cell receptor beta chain was recovered during a study of T cells after posttransplantation cyclophosphamide. This CDR3 is built from 18 residues. Trimming removed 4 bases from V and 4 bases from J; junction bases left unmatched: 15. CDR1 is PRHDT, CDR2 FYEKMQ, per germline (reference sequence). A marrow graft followed busulfan-fludarabine conditioning, with cyclophosphamide on days +3 and +4. This clone occurred many times. The protocol was immunoSEQ multiplex PCR, while the TCRdb copy is restricted to in-frame clones and leaves out a portion. The repertoire consists of more than 1,200 clones, none detected only once.

The receptor's source is a male patient younger than 45 who received an allogeneic stem cell transplant from a related donor, was CMV-positive, and had acute GVHD only. A subset of T cells may come from the graft donor. J is TRBJ2-2 and V is TRBV13; 7 bases agree with TRBD2. Source: PBMCs, taken after an allogeneic stem cell transplant with post-transplant cyclophosphamide. CDR3: CASSSLPLGLGGTGELFF. CDR3 in DNA: TGTGCCAGCAGCTCCCTCCCTTTAGGACTAGGTGGCACCGGGGAGCTGTTTTTT.